The 31 T cell receptor beta chains given below trace back to one sample, sequenced in a study of a mutant IDH1 vaccine in newly diagnosed glioma. Time point of the sample: week 47, end of study. What each vaccine dose contained was 300 ug of mutant IDH1 20-mer peptide, accompanied by topical imiquimod. This table comes from immunoSEQ multiplex PCR, and its TCRdb copy is limited to in-frame clones, with some not included. Among about 94,000 clones listed, 89% were seen once. Antigen specificity for these receptors is unknown. The starting material was PBMCs, obtained from a glioma patient whose treatment included an IDH1 peptide vaccine. These receptors were taken from a woman aged 45-65 years with glioma.

Only a few counts were recorded for this clone. As DNA, the CDR3 is TGTGCCAGCAGCTTAGCACAAGGGGCCGAGCAGTACTTC. It yields the protein CASSLAQGAEQYF. The chain links TRBV7-2 to TRBJ2-7; D may be TRBD1 (5 bases). V was shortened by 0 bases and J by 6 bases, with 9 bases between the two germline ends. CDR1 and CDR2 from the germline V gene are SGHTA and FQGNSA. This CDR3 has 13 amino acids. Variable domain in full (rest from reference TRBV7-2 and TRBJ2-7): GAGVSQSPSNKVTEKGKDVELRCDPISGHTALYWYRQSLGQGLEFLIYFQGNSAPDKSGLPSDRFSAERTGGSVSTLTIQRTQQEDSAVYLCASSLAQGAEQYFGPGTRLTVT.

The chain carries TRBV11-2 and TRBJ2-7; TRBD2 aligns across 10 bases. This CDR3 is built from 15 residues. The V and J ends lost 2 bases and 0 bases, in that order; junction bases with no gene match: 1. Germline loops: CDR1 SGHAT, CDR2 FQNNGV. This chain's CDR3 is CASSLTSGISYEQYF. The CDR3 DNA sequence: TGTGCCAGCAGCTTAACTAGCGGGATCTCCTACGAGCAGTACTTC.

This clone appeared once. The V gene is TRBV28, the J gene TRBJ1-2; D might be TRBD1 (5 bases). Germline V gene data show CDR1 as MDHEN and CDR2 as SYDVKM. V was clipped by 4 bases and J by 4 bases, with 16 bases between them. The CDR3 extends over 15 amino acids. The CDR3 spells CASSSSQGNGYGYTF. CDR3 DNA sequence: TGTGCCAGCAGTTCCTCTCAGGGAAACGGCTATGGCTACACCTTC.

This chain connects TRBV28 to TRBJ2-1; 11 positions match TRBD2. The V gene's germline CDR1 is MDHEN and CDR2 SYDVKM. The CDR3 runs to 13 residues. Germline trimming cut 7 bases from V and 10 bases from J; bases unmatched to any gene: 6. The CDR3: CASTGLAGGEQFF. DNA for the CDR3: TGTGCCAGCACTGGACTAGCGGGTGGGGAGCAGTTCTTC.

The V call is TRBV7-8, the J call TRBJ2-5; 14 bases match TRBD2. The DNA end favors TRBJ2-7, so the J call may be wrong. This CDR3 has 18 amino acids. Germline V gives CDR1 SGHVS, CDR2 FQNEAQ. This chain's CDR3 is CASSPYRLAGGVFGEQYF. Here the CDR3 DNA reads TGTGCCAGCAGCCCCTACAGACTAGCGGGAGGGGTCTTTGGCGAGCAGTACTTC.

The rearrangement joins TRBV2 to TRBJ2-2; D might be TRBD1 or TRBD2, each matching 5 bases. In germline, CDR1 is SNHLY, CDR2 FYNNEI. V shed 4 bases and J shed 3 bases, with 18 bases lying between them. The CDR3 sequence is 17 residues long. For the CDR3, the DNA is TGTGCCAGCAGTGCGAGGGGCTCTTCTGGGGACACCGGGGAGCTGTTTTTT. This encodes CASSARGSSGDTGELFF.

A single count supports this clone. The chain joins TRBV6-5 to TRBJ1-2; D is perhaps TRBD1 (6 bases). The germline V gene has CDR1 MNHEY and CDR2 SVGAGI. V lost 7 bases and J lost 4, with 19 bases in between. The CDR3 runs 15 residues. The CDR3 region is CASTKIQDSFYGYTF. The CDR3 DNA reads TGTGCCAGCACCAAAATCCAGGACAGTTTCTATGGCTACACCTTC.

The rearrangement uses TRBV6-1 and TRBJ2-7, with D tentatively TRBD2 (6 bases). Looked up from germline, CDR1 is MNHNS and CDR2 is SASEGT. Between the trimmed V and J ends, which lost 1 base and 6 bases, there was a span of 13 bases. The CDR3 is 14 residues long. In DNA form, the CDR3 reads TGTGCCAGCAGTGAAGGGCTAGCGACGTCCGAGCAGTACTTC. It codes for CASSEGLATSEQYF.

The CDR3 nucleotides read TGTGCCAGCAGCTTAGGCGGGGCCACAGATACGCAGTATTTT. Protein product: CASSLGGATDTQYF. The rearrangement joins TRBV7-9 to TRBJ2-3, with D tentatively TRBD2 (6 bases). CDR3 length: 14 amino acids. Between the trimmed V and J ends, which lost 1 base and 2 bases, there was a span of 7 bases. Per germline, CDR1 SEHNR and CDR2 FQNEAQ (reference sequence).

The rearrangement links TRBV28 to TRBJ1-6, with unresolved D. CDR1 MDHEN and CDR2 SYDVKM come from the germline V gene. The CDR3 has 14 amino acids. Trimming cost V 4 bases and J 5 bases, with 9 bases left between them. DNA for the CDR3: TGTGCCAGCAGTTCTAAGAAAGATAATTCACCCCTCCACTTT. Its protein product is CASSSKKDNSPLHF.

This clone has just a few counts. The gene calls are TRBV7-9 and TRBJ2-7; D unresolved. Germline CDR1 SEHNR, CDR2 FQNEAQ (reference sequence). The CDR3 runs 13 residues. Trimming took 1 base from V and 7 from J, leaving 11 bases between them. The CDR3 is CASSLGSIGEQYF. For the CDR3, the DNA is TGTGCCAGCAGCTTAGGGAGTATCGGGGAGCAGTACTTC.

The V call is TRBV6-6, the J call TRBJ2-5; 8 bases are shared with TRBD2. Trimming took 2 bases from V and 1 from J; bases not matched to a gene: 3. Per germline, CDR1 MNHNY and CDR2 SVGAGI (reference sequence). CDR3 length: 15 residues. CDR3 coding DNA: TGTGCCAGCAGTTACGGGGGGACTAGCCAAGAGACCCAGTACTTC. Protein sequence: CASSYGGTSQETQYF.

About this clone itself: An end of the junction does not agree with germline; a read error may underlie this. The CDR3 DNA sequence: TGTGCTAGCAGCTTAACCCCGTGGGGCAAAGAGACCCAGTACTTC. It translates to CASSLTPWGKETQYF. The genes are TRBV7-7 and TRBJ2-5; D perhaps matches TRBD1 (5 bases). CDR1 and CDR2 from the germline V gene are SSHAT and FNYEAQ (reference sequence). The CDR3 spans 15 residues. The whole variable domain, filled in from reference TRBV7-7 and TRBJ2-5, reads GAGVSQSPRYKVTKRGQDVTLRCDPISSHATLYWYQQALGQGPEFLTYFNYEAQPDKSGLPSDRFSAERPEGSISTLTIQRTEQRDSAMYRCASSLTPWGKETQYFGPGTRLLVL.

V usage is TRBV5-4 and J usage is TRBJ2-1; TRBD1 is a possible D gene (5 bases). The CDR3 sequence is 17 residues long. Germline-derived CDR1 and CDR2 are SGHNT and YYREEE (reference sequence). Trimming shortened V by 0 bases and J by 2 bases, and 15 bases separated the two germline ends. The CDR3 loop reads CASSLGSRGRTYNEQFF. The CDR3 DNA sequence: TGTGCCAGCAGCTTGGGTTCTAGGGGCCGCACCTACAATGAGCAGTTCTTC.

The J gene is TRBJ2-3, the V gene TRBV5-6; perhaps TRBD1 as D (6 bases). Per germline, CDR1 SGHDT and CDR2 YYEEEE. Trimming removed 3 bases at V and 4 bases at J, with 18 bases between. The CDR3 loop spans 16 amino acids. CDR3 in amino acids: CASSWETGIGADTQYF. CDR3 sequence (DNA): TGTGCCAGCAGCTGGGAGACAGGAATTGGGGCAGATACGCAGTATTTT.

The chain recombines TRBV28 with TRBJ1-2; TRBD1 is a possible D gene (6 bases). Trimming left V 4 bases short and J 7 bases short, with 10 bases between. The germline gives CDR1 MDHEN, CDR2 SYDVKM. The CDR3 has 12 residues. CDR3 DNA sequence: TGTGCCAGCAGTTCAGGGGATCCTGGCTACACCTTC. This encodes CASSSGDPGYTF.

This CDR3 reads CSVVAGGTGELFF. The DNA of the CDR3 is TGCAGCGTTGTAGCGGGAGGGACCGGGGAGCTGTTTTTT. V is TRBV29-1 and J is TRBJ2-2, with 11 bases lining up with TRBD2. Germline assignment: CDR1 SQVTM and CDR2 ANQGSEA. V was pared by 4 bases and J by 5 bases, with 0 bases of the junction left unmatched. The CDR3 consists of 13 residues.

This clone was seen a handful of times. The CDR3 loop is CASSVLAGGNEQFF. DNA of the CDR3: TGCGCCAGCAGTGTACTAGCGGGGGGTAATGAGCAGTTCTTC. The chain employs TRBV10-1 and TRBJ2-1; 12 bases match TRBD2. CDR1 and CDR2 (germline): WNHNN, SYGVQD (reference sequence). The trim removed 4 bases at V and 7 bases at J, leaving 2 bases unmatched. The CDR3 has 14 amino acids.

The chain couples TRBV9 to TRBJ2-2; D possibly uses TRBD1 or TRBD2 (6 bases each). Trimming took 8 bases from V and 2 from J, leaving 13 bases between them. Looked up from germline, CDR1 is SGDLS and CDR2 is YYNGEE. This CDR3 is 14 amino acids long. CDR3 in DNA: TGTGCCAGTAGGGGGGCGGCAAACACCGGGGAGCTGTTTTTT. Protein sequence: CASRGAANTGELFF.

CDR3 DNA: TGCGCCAGCAGCTCTTCCACAGGGTGGAACACTGAAGCTTTCTTT. This gives the protein CASSSSTGWNTEAFF. The genes are TRBV5-1 and TRBJ1-1; weak D call: TRBD1 (6 bases). The CDR3 is 15 amino acids. V was cut by 3 bases and J by 1 base, with 13 bases left in between. Germline loops: CDR1 SGHRS, CDR2 YFSETQ. Full variable domain (rest looked up from reference TRBV5-1 and TRBJ1-1): KAGVTQTPRYLIKTRGQQVTLSCSPISGHRSVSWYQQTPGQGLQFLFEYFSETQRNKGNFPGRFSGRQFSNSRSEMNVSTLELGDSALYLCASSSSTGWNTEAFFGQGTRLTVV.

V gene TRBV5-4 combines with J gene TRBJ2-7; possible D gene TRBD2, 5 bases. V gave up 2 bases and J gave up 7 bases, with 13 bases separating them. Germline V gene data show CDR1 as SGHNT and CDR2 as YYREEE (reference sequence). The CDR3 is 13 amino acids. The CDR3 DNA follows: TGTGCCAGCAGCTTCGAGGGTATACGGGAGCAGTACTTC. This translates into CASSFEGIREQYF.

The chain carries TRBV25-1 and TRBJ1-1; 8 bases are a match to TRBD1. This CDR3 is built from 16 residues. V lost 0 bases to trimming and J lost 6 bases; unmatched junction nucleotides: 9. Germline lookup yields CDR1 MGHDK and CDR2 SYGVNS. The CDR3 DNA is TGTGCCAGCAGTGAATATAGCGACAGGGGTGGCTCTGAAGCTTTCTTT. Its translation is CASSEYSDRGGSEAFF.

This clone was seen once. The chain carries TRBV7-9 and TRBJ2-2; D perhaps matches TRBD1 (5 bases). The germline V and J ends were trimmed by 1 base and 0 bases, with 9 bases remaining between them. Germline assignment: CDR1 SEHNR and CDR2 FQNEAQ (reference sequence). The CDR3 has 16 amino acids. The CDR3 sequence is CASSLDRPSNTGELFF. In DNA, the CDR3 is TGTGCCAGCAGCTTAGACAGGCCTTCGAACACCGGGGAGCTGTTTTTT.

The rearrangement uses TRBV29-1 and TRBJ2-4; 7 nucleotides match TRBD2. V shed 0 bases and J 15 bases; nucleotides not matched to a gene: 11. Germline V gene data show CDR1 as SQVTM and CDR2 as ANQGSEA. There are 13 residues in the CDR3. CDR3 DNA: TGCAGCGTTGAAGAAGGGGAGGGTAAAGTTAGGTACTTC. This encodes CSVEEGEGKVRYF.

The V and J genes are TRBV7-9 and TRBJ2-5, with a tentative D call TRBD1 (5 bases). The J call may not be correct, given that the DNA end is closer to TRBJ2-7. The CDR3 is 12 amino acids. Per germline, CDR1 SEHNR and CDR2 FQNEAQ (reference sequence). The chain's CDR3 is CASSLREYEQYF. The CDR3, as DNA: TGTGCCAGCAGCCTCAGGGAATACGAGCAGTACTTC.

The chain uses TRBV19 and TRBJ1-4, with 7 bases that match TRBD1. CDR1 and CDR2 from the germline V gene are LNHDA and SQIVND (reference sequence). Trimming cost V 6 bases and J 7 bases; bases outside gene matches: 8. The CDR3 has 14 amino acids. CDR3 bases: TGTGCCAGTAGCCAGACAGGGCTCGTTGAAAAACTGTTTTTT. Its protein product is CASSQTGLVEKLFF.

The chain employs TRBV27 and TRBJ2-7, with 9 nucleotides matching TRBD1. CDR3 length equals 15 residues. V was clipped by 6 bases and J by 2 bases; unmatched bases: 8. Germline V gives CDR1 MNHEY, CDR2 SMNVEV (reference sequence). The CDR3 DNA reads TGTGCCAGCAGACAACAGGGGGCGGAAACCTACGAGCAGTACTTC. Protein: CASRQQGAETYEQYF.

The J gene is TRBJ1-5, the V gene TRBV2, with D maybe TRBD1 (5 bases). This CDR3 spans 16 amino acids. Trimming pared 2 bases from V and 3 bases from J, leaving 14 bases between. Germline V gives CDR1 SNHLY, CDR2 FYNNEI. The CDR3 here is CASSEMGLSNNQPQHF. Here the CDR3 DNA reads TGTGCCAGCAGTGAAATGGGGCTCTCGAACAATCAGCCCCAGCATTTT.

This clone has just one count. The chain carries TRBV5-1 and TRBJ2-7; 10 bases are a match to TRBD2. The ends lost 4 bases at V and 7 bases at J; junction bases unmatched: 14. Germline V gives CDR1 SGHRS, CDR2 YFSETQ. The CDR3 length is 16 residues. This CDR3 is CASSLWTSGAEREQYF. DNA of the CDR3: TGCGCCAGCAGCCTATGGACTAGCGGCGCGGAGAGGGAGCAGTACTTC.

The chain employs TRBV25-1 and TRBJ1-2; TRBD1 matches 8 bases. CDR3 length: 15 amino acids. The germline V gene encodes CDR1 MGHDK and CDR2 SYGVNS. The trim removed 3 bases at V and 7 bases at J, leaving 10 bases unmatched. The CDR3 protein is CASSDLDRESAGYTF. The CDR3 region has the DNA TGTGCCAGCAGTGATCTGGACAGGGAGTCGGCTGGCTACACCTTC.

This rearrangement joins TRBV11-2 to TRBJ1-1; the match to TRBD1 covers 8 bases. This CDR3 comprises 16 residues. Germline assignment: CDR1 SGHAT and CDR2 FQNNGV. J gave up 0 bases and V 4 bases, and 7 bases lay outside the gene matches. The CDR3 spells CASSWGQVSMNTEAFF. In DNA form, the CDR3 reads TGTGCCAGCAGCTGGGGACAGGTCTCCATGAACACTGAAGCTTTCTTT.